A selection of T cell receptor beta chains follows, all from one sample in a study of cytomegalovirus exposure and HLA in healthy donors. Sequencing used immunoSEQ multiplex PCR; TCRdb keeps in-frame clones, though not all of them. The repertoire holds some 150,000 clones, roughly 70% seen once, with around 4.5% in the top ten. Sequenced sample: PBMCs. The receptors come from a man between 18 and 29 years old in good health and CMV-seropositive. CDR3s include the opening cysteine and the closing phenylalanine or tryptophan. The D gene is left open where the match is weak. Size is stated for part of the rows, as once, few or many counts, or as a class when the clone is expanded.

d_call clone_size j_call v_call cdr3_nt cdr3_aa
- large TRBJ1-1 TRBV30 TGTGCCTGGGCTGGACAGACTGAAGCTTTCTTT CAWAGQTEAFF
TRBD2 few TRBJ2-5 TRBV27 TGTGCCAGCAGTTCCACGGGGGGAGTAAAGACCCAGTACTTC CASSSTGGVKTQYF
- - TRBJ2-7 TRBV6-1 TGTGCCAGCAGTGAAGCCAGGGGCCCTTGGGAGCAGTACTTC CASSEARGPWEQYF
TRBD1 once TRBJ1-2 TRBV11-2 TGTGCCAGCAGCTCCCCCCTGACAGGGAGTGGGGGCTACACCTTC CASSSPLTGSGGYTF
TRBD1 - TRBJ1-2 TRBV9 TGTGCCAGCAGCGTAGGGGGACAGGCCTATGGCTACACCTTC CASSVGGQAYGYTF
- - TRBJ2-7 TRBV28 TGTGCCAGCAGTTCACGGGGGGAGCAGTACTTC CASSSRGEQYF
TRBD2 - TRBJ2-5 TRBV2 TGTGCCAGCAGGACAGGGACTAGCGGGAGAGGAGAGACCCAGTACTTC CASRTGTSGRGETQYF
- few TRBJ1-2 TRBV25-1 TGTGCCAGCAGTGAGAGGGGGAACTATGGCTACACCTTC CASSERGNYGYTF
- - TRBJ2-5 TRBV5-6 TGTGCCAGCAGCTTTCTAGGGGGAGAGACCCAGTACTTC CASSFLGGETQYF
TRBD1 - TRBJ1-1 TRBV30 TGTGCCTGGAGTGTACAGGGGGTGAACACTGAAGCTTTCTTT CAWSVQGVNTEAFF
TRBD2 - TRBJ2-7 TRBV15 TGTGCCACCAGCAGAACACATCGAGGGACTAGCTCCTACGAGCAGTACTTC CATSRTHRGTSSYEQYF
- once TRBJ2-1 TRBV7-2 TGTGCCAGCAGCCTAGGTGGAGGGCGCGACAATGAGCAGTTCTTC CASSLGGGRDNEQFF
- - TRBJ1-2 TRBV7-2 TGTGCCAGCAGCTTAGGTCCTTGGGCAGGGGCTGGCTACACCTTC CASSLGPWAGAGYTF
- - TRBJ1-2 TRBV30 TGTGCCTGGAGTGTACATTTGGTTACTAACTATGGCTACACCTTC CAWSVHLVTNYGYTF
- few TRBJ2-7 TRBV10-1 TGCGCCAGCAGTCCTAATCAGGTCTACGAGCAGTACTTC CASSPNQVYEQYF
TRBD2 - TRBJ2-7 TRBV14 TGTGCCAGCAGCCTCCCGGGGGGACTCTACGAGCAGTACTTC CASSLPGGLYEQYF
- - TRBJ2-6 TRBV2 TGTGCCAGCAGTGAAGGGGGCTTTGGGGCCAACGTCCTGACTTTC CASSEGGFGANVLTF
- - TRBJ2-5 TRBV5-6 TGTGCCAGCAGGCAGCAAGAGACCCAGTACTTC CASRQQETQYF
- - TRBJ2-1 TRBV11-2 TGTGCCAGCAGCCCGCAAGGGGGGGCCTACAATGAGCAGTTCTTC CASSPQGGAYNEQFF
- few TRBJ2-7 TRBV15 TGTGCCACCAGCAGAGATCTGGCAGCTAGTTACGAGCAGTACTTC CATSRDLAASYEQYF
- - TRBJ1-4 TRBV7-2 TGTGCCAGCAGCAATAAGCGGACGGAAAAACTGTTTTTT CASSNKRTEKLFF
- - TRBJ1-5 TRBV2 TGTGCCAGCGATCCGGGGTATAGCAATCAGCCCCAGCATTTT CASDPGYSNQPQHF
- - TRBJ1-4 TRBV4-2 TGTGCCAGCAGCCAAGATCGAGGAGTGTTGGAACTGTTTTTT CASSQDRGVLELFF
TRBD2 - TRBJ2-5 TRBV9 TGTGCCAGCAGCGTGGTAGCGGGGGGAGGAGAGACCCAGTACTTC CASSVVAGGGETQYF
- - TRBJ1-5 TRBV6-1 TGTGCCAGCAGTGACGCTCGGGGGGGCAGGGTCAATCAGCCCCAGCATTTT CASSDARGGRVNQPQHF
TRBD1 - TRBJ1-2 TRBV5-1 TGCGCCAGCAGTGTTCTGGGGACAGGAAGTGCCACCTTC CASSVLGTGSATF
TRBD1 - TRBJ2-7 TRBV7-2 TGTGCCAGCAGCTCAACACCCAGGGGGCGTTACGAGCAGTACTTC CASSSTPRGRYEQYF
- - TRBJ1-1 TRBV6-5 TGTGCCAGCAGTGAAGGGGGACGGGAAGCTGAAGCTTTCTTT CASSEGGREAEAFF
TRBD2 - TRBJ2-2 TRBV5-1 TGCGCCAGCAGCTTGGATGCGGGACTAGCGACCGGGGAGCTGTTTTTT CASSLDAGLATGELFF
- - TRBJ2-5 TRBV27 TGTGCCACCAGAAGGACTTACATGGGGGAGACCCAGTACTTC CATRRTYMGETQYF
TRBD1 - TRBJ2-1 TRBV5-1 TGCGCCAGCAACTGGGACAGCAGCTATGAGCAGTTCTTC CASNWDSSYEQFF
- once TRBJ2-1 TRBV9 TGTGCCAGCAGCGTTGTAGGAGTCCCCTCCTACAATGAGCAGTTCTTC CASSVVGVPSYNEQFF
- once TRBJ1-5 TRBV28 TGTGCCAGCAGTGTGAGGGGGTATAGCAATCAGCCCCAGCATTTT CASSVRGYSNQPQHF
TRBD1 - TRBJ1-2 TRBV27 TGTGCCAGCAGTTTTTCGGGACAGGGGTATGGCTACACCTTC CASSFSGQGYGYTF
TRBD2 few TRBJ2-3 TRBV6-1 TGTGCCAGCAGTGAAGGAGTTAGCGGGGGCACAGATACGCAGTATTTT CASSEGVSGGTDTQYF
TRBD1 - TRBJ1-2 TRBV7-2 TGTGCCAGCAGCTTAGGGACAGGAGCTAGGCCGATCTATGGCTACACCTTC CASSLGTGARPIYGYTF
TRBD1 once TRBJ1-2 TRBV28 TGTGCCAGCAGACCAACCGGCAGGGGGCATGGCTACACCTTC CASRPTGRGHGYTF
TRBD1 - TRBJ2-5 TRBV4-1 TGCGCCAGCAGCCAAGGCAGATGGGACAGGGTTCGGGAGACCCAGTACTTC CASSQGRWDRVRETQYF
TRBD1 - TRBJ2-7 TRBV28 TGTGCCAGCAGTTTCCGGGACAGGACAATTTACGAGCAGTACTTC CASSFRDRTIYEQYF
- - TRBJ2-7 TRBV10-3 TGTGCCATCAGTGTCGGGGGAGTATACGAGCAGTACTTC CAISVGGVYEQYF
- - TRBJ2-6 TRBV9 TGTGCCAGCAGCGTACTGGGAGGGGGCTCTGGGGCCAACGTCCTGACTTTC CASSVLGGGSGANVLTF
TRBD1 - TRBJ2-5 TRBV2 TGTGCCAGCAACCGACGGACAGGGGGCGAGACCCAGTACTTC CASNRRTGGETQYF
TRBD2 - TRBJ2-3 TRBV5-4 TGTGCCAGCAGCCGCCGGGAGGCGGGGGGCGCAGATACGCAGTATTTT CASSRREAGGADTQYF
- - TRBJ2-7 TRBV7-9 TGTGCCAGCACGGAGGACTACGAGCAGTACTTC CASTEDYEQYF
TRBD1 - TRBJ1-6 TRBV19 TGTGCCAGTATGGTCCTCCACTCGGGACAGGGGAATAATTCACCCCTCCACTTT CASMVLHSGQGNNSPLHF
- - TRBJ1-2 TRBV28 TGTGCCAGCAGTTCCGGGAGGAACTATGGCTACACCTTC CASSSGRNYGYTF
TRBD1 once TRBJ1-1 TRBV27 TGTGCCAGCAGTTCCTACAGGGGTGACACTGAAGCTTTCTTT CASSSYRGDTEAFF
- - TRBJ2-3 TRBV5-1 TGCGCCAGCAGGTTGGGGGGGCCCACAGATACGCAGTATTTT CASRLGGPTDTQYF
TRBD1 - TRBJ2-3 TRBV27 TGTGCCAGCAGATACAGGGGGCGCGTTCCAGATACGCAGTATTTT CASRYRGRVPDTQYF
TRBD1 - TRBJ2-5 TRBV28 TGTGCCAGCAGTCGGGACAGACTCCAAGAGACCCAGTACTTC CASSRDRLQETQYF
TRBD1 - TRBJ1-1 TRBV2 TGTGCCAGCAAAGGACAGGTCGAAGCTTTCTTT CASKGQVEAFF
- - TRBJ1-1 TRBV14 TGTGCCAGCAGCCAAGCCTTAGGAGGAACTGAAGCTTTCTTT CASSQALGGTEAFF
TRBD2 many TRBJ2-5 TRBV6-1 TGTGCCAGCAGTGAATTAGCGGGGGGGCAAGAGACCCAGTACTTC CASSELAGGQETQYF
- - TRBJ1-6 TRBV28 TGTGCCAGCAGCCGGGATGCGAGCTCCTATAATTCACCCCTCCACTTT CASSRDASSYNSPLHF